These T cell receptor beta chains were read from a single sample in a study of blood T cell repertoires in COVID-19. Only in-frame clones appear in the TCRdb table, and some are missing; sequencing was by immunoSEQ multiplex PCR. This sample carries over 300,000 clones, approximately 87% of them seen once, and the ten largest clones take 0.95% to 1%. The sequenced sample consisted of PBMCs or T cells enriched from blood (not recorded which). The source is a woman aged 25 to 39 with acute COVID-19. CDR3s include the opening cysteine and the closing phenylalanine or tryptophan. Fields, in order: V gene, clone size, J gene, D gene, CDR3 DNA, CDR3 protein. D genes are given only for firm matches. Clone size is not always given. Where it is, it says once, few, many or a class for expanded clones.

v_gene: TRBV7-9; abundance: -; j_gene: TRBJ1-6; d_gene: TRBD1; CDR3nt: TGTGCCAGCAGCCTAGACACGGGACAGCATAATTCACCCCTCCACTTT; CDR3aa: CASSLDTGQHNSPLHF
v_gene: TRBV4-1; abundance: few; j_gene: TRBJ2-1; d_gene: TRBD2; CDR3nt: TGCGCCAGCAGCCAAGGACTAGCGTATTCCAATGAGCAGTTCTTC; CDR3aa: CASSQGLAYSNEQFF
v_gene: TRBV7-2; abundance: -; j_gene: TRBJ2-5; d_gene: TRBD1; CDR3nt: TGTGCCAGCAGCTTAGTCGGACAGGGTGGGAAGTCCCAGTACTTC; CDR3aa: CASSLVGQGGKSQYF
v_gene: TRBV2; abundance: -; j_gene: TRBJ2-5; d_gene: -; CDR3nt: TGTGCCAGCAGTGAATCTTGGAGGTTGGGCCAAGAGACCCAGTACTTC; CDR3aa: CASSESWRLGQETQYF
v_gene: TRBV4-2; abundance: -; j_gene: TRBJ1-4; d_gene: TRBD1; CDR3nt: TGTGCCAGCAGCGTCCCGGACAGGGGTGAAAAACTGTTTTTT; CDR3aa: CASSVPDRGEKLFF
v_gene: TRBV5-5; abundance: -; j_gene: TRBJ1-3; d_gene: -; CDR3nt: TGTGCCAGCAGCTTGGAAAGCTTCTCTGGAAACACCATATATTTT; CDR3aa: CASSLESFSGNTIYF
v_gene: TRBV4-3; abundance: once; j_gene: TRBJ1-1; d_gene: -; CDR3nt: TGCGCCAGCAGCCAAGATCTCAGGAACACTGAAGCTTTCTTT; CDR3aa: CASSQDLRNTEAFF
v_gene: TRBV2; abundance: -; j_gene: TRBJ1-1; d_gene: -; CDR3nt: TGTGCCAGCGCGCGCGGGGAGGTCAACACTGAAGCTTTCTTT; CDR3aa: CASARGEVNTEAFF
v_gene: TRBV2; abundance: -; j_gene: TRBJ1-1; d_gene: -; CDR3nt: TGTGCCAGCAGTGAAATTCCGGGACTGAAAATGAACACTGAAGCTTTCTTT; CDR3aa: CASSEIPGLKMNTEAFF
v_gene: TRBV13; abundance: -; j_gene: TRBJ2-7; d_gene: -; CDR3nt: TGTGCCAGCAGCTCCGGTAGGGGCCTCATGAACTACGAGCAGTACTTC; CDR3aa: CASSSGRGLMNYEQYF
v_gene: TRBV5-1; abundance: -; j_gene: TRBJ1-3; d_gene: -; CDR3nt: TGCGCCAGCAGCTGGAGTGGGCAGGGCGGTGGAAACACCATATATTTT; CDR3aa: CASSWSGQGGGNTIYF
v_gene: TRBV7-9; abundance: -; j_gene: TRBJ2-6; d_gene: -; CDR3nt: TGTGCCAGCAGCTTAGACCGGGTCTCTGGGGCCAACGTCCTGACTTTC; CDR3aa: CASSLDRVSGANVLTF
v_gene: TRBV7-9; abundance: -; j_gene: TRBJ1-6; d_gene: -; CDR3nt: TGTGCCAGCAGCTTGGACAGTAGGCATGATCCACCCCTCCACTTT; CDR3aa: CASSLDSRHDPPLHF
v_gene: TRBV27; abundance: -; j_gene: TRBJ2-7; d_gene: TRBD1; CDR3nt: TGTGCCAGCAGTCATTACCGGGACAGGGGGAGTCACGAGCAGTACTTC; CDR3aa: CASSHYRDRGSHEQYF
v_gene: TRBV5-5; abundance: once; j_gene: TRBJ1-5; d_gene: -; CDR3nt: TGTGCCAGCAGCGGAGGGGACCCTAGCAATCAGCCCCAGCATTTT; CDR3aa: CASSGGDPSNQPQHF
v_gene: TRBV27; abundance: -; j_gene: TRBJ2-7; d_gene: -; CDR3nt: TGTGCCAGCAGTCCTTCAAACACAGCCTACGAGCAGTACTTC; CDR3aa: CASSPSNTAYEQYF
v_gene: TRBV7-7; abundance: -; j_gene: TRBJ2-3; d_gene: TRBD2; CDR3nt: TGTGCCAGCAGCCTTAGCGGGGGGGCCATAGATACGCAGTATTTT; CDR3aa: CASSLSGGAIDTQYF
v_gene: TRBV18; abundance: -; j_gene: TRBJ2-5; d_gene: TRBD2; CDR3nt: TGTGCCAGCTCGCCCGCACTAGCGGGGGGTAAAGAGACCCAGTACTTC; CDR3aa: CASSPALAGGKETQYF
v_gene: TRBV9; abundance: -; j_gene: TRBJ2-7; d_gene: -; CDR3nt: TGTGCCAGCAGCGGCGGACAGTCCTACGAGCAGTACTTC; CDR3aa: CASSGGQSYEQYF
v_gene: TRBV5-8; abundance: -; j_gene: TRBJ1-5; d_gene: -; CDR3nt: TGTGCCAGCAGCTTGAGGGAGGTCAATCAGCCCCAGCATTTT; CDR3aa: CASSLREVNQPQHF
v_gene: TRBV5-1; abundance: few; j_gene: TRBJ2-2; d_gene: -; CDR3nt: TGCGCCAGCAGCCTTTTTGCCCGGGACACCGGGGAGCTGTTTTTT; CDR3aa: CASSLFARDTGELFF
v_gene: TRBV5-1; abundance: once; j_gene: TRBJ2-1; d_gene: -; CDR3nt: TGCGCCAGCAGCTTGACGTGGGGCTCGGACAATGAGCAGTTCTTC; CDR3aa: CASSLTWGSDNEQFF
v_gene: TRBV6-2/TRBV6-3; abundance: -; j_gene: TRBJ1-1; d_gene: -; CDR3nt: TGTGCCAGCAGCTACTACCGGGCTACAGGGATTAGAGCTTTCTTT; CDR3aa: CASSYYRATGIRAFF
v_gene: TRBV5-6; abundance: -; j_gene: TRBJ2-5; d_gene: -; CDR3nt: TGTGCCAGCAGCCGGGCGGGTTGGACCCAGTACTTC; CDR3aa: CASSRAGWTQYF
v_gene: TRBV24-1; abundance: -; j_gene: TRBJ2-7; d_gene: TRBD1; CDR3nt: TGTGCCACCAGTGATTCCGGGACAGCTTTCTACGAGCAGTACTTC; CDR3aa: CATSDSGTAFYEQYF
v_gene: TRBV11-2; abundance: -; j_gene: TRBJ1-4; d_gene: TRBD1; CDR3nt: TGTGCCAGCAGCTCGACAGGGGGCGGTGAAAAACTGTTTTTT; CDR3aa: CASSSTGGGEKLFF
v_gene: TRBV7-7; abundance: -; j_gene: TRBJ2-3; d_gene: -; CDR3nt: TGTGCCAGCAGCCAGGGGGGAAGCACAGATACGCAGTATTTT; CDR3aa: CASSQGGSTDTQYF
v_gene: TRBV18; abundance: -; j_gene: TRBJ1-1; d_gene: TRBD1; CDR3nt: TGTGCCAGCTCAGATAACAGGGGGACTGAAGCTTTCTTT; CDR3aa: CASSDNRGTEAFF
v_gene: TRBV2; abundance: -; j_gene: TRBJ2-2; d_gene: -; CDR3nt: TGTGCCAGCGGGACAACCTACGGGGAGCTGTTTTTT; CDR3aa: CASGTTYGELFF
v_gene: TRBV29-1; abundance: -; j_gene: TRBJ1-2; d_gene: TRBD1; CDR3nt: TGCAGCGTTGATTCGTGGGACAGGGGAAACTATGGCTACACCTTC; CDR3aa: CSVDSWDRGNYGYTF
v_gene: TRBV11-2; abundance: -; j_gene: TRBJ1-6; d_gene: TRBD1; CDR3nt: TGTGCCAGCAGAAGCCGGGACAGGGGGCGTTCACCCCTCCACTTT; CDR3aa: CASRSRDRGRSPLHF
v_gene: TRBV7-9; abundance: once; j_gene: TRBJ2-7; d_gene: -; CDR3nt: TGTGCCAGCAGCTTACAGGGTGGGGCTCACGAGCAGTACTTC; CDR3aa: CASSLQGGAHEQYF
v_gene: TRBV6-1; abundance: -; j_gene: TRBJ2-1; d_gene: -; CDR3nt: TGTGCCAGCAGTGAAGCGAGGCTAGTTGGAGATGAGCAGTTCTTC; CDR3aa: CASSEARLVGDEQFF
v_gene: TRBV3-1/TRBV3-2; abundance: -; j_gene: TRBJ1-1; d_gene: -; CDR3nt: TGTGCCAGCAGCCTCTCCGGGACACCGCACACTGAAGCTTTCTTT; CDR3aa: CASSLSGTPHTEAFF
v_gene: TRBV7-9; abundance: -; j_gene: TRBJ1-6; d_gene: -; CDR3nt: TGTGCCAGCTGGGGGGAATGGGATTCACCCCTCCACTTT; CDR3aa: CASWGEWDSPLHF
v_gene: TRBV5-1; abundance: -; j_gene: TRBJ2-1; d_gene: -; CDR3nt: TGCGCCAGCAGCCCATTGACAGACCTTCCCTCCTACAATGAGCAGTTCTTC; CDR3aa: CASSPLTDLPSYNEQFF
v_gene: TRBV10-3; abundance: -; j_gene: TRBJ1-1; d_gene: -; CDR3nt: TGTGCCATCAGTGCCCGGGAGAACACTGAAGCTTTCTTT; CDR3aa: CAISARENTEAFF
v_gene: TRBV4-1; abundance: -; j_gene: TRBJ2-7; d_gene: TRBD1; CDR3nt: TGCGCCAGCAGCCAGGCACAGGGGCCGTCCTACGAGCAGTACTTC; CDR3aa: CASSQAQGPSYEQYF
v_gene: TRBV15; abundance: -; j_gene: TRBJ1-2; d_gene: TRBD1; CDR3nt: TGTGCCACCAGCATACTCCCTCCGTCACCGGGACAGGGCCGGTTTGGCTACACCTTC; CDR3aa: CATSILPPSPGQGRFGYTF
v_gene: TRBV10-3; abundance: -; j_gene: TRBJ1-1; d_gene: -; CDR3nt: TGTGCCATCAGTGAGTCGGCCTCCACTGAAGCTTTCTTT; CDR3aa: CAISESASTEAFF
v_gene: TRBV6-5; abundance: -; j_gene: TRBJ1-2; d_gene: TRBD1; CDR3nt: TGTGCCAGCATTGTTGGACAGGGGGATGGCTACACCTTC; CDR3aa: CASIVGQGDGYTF
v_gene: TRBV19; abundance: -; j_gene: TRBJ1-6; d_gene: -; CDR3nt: TGTGCCACCTCCCCGGCGTACAGTGGTAATTCACCCCTCCACTTT; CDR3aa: CATSPAYSGNSPLHF